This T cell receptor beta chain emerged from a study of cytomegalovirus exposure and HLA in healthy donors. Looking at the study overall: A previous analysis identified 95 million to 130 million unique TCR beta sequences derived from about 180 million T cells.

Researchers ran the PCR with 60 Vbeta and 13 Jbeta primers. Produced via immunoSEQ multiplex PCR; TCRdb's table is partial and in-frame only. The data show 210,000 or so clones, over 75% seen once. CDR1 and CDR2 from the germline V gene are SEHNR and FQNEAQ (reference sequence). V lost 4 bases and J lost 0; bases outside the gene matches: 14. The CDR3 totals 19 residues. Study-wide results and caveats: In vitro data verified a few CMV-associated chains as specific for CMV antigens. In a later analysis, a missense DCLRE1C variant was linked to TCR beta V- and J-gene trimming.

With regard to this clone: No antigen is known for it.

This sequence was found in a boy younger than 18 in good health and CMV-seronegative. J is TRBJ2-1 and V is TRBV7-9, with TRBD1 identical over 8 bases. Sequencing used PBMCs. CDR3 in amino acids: CASSSQGYRGASSYNEQFF. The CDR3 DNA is TGTGCCAGCAGCTCCCAGGGTTACAGGGGGGCCAGCTCCTACAATGAGCAGTTCTTC.